This T cell receptor (beta chain) emerged from a study of early stage breast cancer tumors. Across the whole study: Twelve of the 16 invasive tumors were ER+, PR+ and HER2-. Among roughly twelve ER+/PR+/HER2- tumors, eight were ductal, four lobular.

Remarks on this clone: Its antigen is not identified.

Clones were sequenced by immunoSEQ multiplex PCR, and TCRdb holds only the in-frame ones, with some missing. The profile shows more than 60,000 clones, 65% to 80% of them singletons. Broader study findings: Enriched TCRB sequences shared across patients were mostly commonly generated sequences. Compared with adjacent normal breast tissue, tumors showed roughly 2.4-fold greater T cell density and higher clonality.

The CDR3 extends over 15 amino acids. V shed 3 bases, J shed 5 bases, and the junction held 6 bases outside the gene matches. Per the germline V gene, CDR1 is MNHNS and CDR2 is SASEGT. Sequenced input: blood. This receptor was identified in a person aged 55-75 years with breast cancer. V gene TRBV6-1 combines with J gene TRBJ2-7, with TRBD2 identical over 11 bases. This CDR3 reads CASSEIAGGPHEQYF. CDR3 DNA: TGTGCCAGCAGTGAGATAGCGGGGGGGCCCCACGAGCAGTACTTC.